This T cell receptor beta chain was retrieved from a study of blood T cell repertoires in COVID-19. For the study at large: Sample material is recorded as cDNA or gDNA derived from T cells, B-cell-depleted T cells, or PBMCs.

The V gene lost 3 bases and the J gene lost 0 bases, with 14 bases spanning the gap. The CDR3 has 16 amino acids. Per the germline V gene, CDR1 is MNHEY and CDR2 is SMNVEV (reference sequence). In the study's own analysis: Amplification of reference gene primers was used by the study to estimate nucleated cell counts. This table comes from immunoSEQ multiplex PCR, and its TCRdb copy is limited to in-frame clones, with some not included. For V, J and clone size, that table is used; D and trimming come from the DNA. The data show 250,000 or so clones, 80% to 90% seen once. The source of this sequence is a man between 60 and 75 years old with acute or convalescent COVID-19. V and J are TRBV27 and TRBJ1-1, with D uncertain. Sample: peripheral blood. The CDR3 DNA follows: TGTGCCAGCAGTTTCGATTTCGGGTTCATGAACACTGAAGCTTTCTTT. Protein: CASSFDFGFMNTEAFF.